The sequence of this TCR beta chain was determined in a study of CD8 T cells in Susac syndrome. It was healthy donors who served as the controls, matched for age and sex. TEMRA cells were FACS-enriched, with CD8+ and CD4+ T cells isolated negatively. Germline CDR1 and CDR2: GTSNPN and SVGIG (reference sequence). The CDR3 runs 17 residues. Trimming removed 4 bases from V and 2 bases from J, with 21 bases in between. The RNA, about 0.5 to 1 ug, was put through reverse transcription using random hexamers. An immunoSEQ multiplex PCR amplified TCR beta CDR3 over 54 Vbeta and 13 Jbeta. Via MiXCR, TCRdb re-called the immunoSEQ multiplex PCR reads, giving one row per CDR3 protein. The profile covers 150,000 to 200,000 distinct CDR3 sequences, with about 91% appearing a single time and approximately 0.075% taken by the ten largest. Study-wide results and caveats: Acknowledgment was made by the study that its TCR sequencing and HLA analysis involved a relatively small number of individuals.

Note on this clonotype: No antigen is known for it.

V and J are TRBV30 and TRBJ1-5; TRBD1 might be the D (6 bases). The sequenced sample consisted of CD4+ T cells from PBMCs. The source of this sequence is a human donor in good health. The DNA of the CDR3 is TGTGCCTGGACCCACTCAGGGGCACGTTTGGGCAATCAGCCCCAGCATTTT. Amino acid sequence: CAWTHSGARLGNQPQHF.